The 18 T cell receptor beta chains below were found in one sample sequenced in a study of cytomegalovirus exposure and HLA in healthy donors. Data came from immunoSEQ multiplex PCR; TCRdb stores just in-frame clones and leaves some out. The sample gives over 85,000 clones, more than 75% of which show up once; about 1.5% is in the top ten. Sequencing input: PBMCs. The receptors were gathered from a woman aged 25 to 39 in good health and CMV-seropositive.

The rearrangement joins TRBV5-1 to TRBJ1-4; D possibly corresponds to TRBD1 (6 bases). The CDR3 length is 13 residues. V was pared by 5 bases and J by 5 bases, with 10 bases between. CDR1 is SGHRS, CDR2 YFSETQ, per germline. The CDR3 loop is CASSPGVNEKLFF. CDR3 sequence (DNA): TGCGCCAGCAGTCCAGGGGTGAATGAAAAACTGTTTTTT.

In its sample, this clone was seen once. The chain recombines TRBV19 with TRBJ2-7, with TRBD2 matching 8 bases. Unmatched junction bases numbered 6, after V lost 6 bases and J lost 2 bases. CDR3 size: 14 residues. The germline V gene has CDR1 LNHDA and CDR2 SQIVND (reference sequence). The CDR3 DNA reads TGTGCCAGTAGACCCACTAGCGGTCCCTACGAGCAGTACTTC. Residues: CASRPTSGPYEQYF.

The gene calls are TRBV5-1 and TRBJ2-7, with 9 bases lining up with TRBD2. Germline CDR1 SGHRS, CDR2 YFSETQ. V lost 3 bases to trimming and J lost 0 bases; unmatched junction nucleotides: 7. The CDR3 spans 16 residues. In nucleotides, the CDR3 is TGCGCCAGCAGCTCACGGACTAGCGCCTTCTCCTACGAGCAGTACTTC. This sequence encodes CASSSRTSAFSYEQYF. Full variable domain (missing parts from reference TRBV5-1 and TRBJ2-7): KAGVTQTPRYLIKTRGQQVTLSCSPISGHRSVSWYQQTPGQGLQFLFEYFSETQRNKGNFPGRFSGRQFSNSRSEMNVSTLELGDSALYLCASSSRTSAFSYEQYFGPGTRLTVT.

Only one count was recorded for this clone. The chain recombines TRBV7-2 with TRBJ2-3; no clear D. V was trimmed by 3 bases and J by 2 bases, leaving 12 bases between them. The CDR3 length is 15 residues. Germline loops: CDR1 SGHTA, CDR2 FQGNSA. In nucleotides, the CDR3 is TGTGCCAGCAGCTTCCCGTTATATAACACAGATACGCAGTATTTT. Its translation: CASSFPLYNTDTQYF.

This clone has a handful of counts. The CDR3 is CASSEGSSDNGELFF. The DNA of the CDR3 is TGTGCCAGCAGTGAAGGGTCTAGCGACAACGGGGAGCTGTTTTTT. The rearrangement links TRBV6-1 to TRBJ2-2, with D possibly matching TRBD2 (6 bases). The germline V gene encodes CDR1 MNHNS and CDR2 SASEGT. Trimming cost V 1 base and J 7 bases, with 13 bases left between them. CDR3 length: 15 residues.

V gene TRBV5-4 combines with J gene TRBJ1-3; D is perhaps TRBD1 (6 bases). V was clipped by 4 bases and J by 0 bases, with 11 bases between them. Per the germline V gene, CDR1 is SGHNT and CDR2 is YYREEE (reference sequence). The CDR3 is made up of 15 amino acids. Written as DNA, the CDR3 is TGTGCCAGCAGCCTGGACAGTCTCTCTGGAAACACCATATATTTT. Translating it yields CASSLDSLSGNTIYF.

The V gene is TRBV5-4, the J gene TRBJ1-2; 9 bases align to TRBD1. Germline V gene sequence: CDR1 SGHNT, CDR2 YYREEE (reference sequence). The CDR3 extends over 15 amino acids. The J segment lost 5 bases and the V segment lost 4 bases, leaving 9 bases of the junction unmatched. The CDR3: CASSLPGQGRYGYTF. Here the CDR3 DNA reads TGTGCCAGCAGCCTGCCCGGACAGGGGAGGTATGGCTACACCTTC.

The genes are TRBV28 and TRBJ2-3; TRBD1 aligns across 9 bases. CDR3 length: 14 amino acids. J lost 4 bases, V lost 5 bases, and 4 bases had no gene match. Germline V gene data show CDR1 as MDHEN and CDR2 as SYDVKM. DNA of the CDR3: TGTGCCAGCAGTCAGGACAGGGGCGCAGATACGCAGTATTTT. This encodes CASSQDRGADTQYF.

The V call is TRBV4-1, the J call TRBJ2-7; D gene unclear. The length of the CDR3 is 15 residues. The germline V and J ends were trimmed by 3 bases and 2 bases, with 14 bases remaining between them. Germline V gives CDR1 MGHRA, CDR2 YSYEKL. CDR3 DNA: TGCGCCAGCAGCCACCCAGGTCGTAGGACCTACGAGCAGTACTTC. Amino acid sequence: CASSHPGRRTYEQYF.

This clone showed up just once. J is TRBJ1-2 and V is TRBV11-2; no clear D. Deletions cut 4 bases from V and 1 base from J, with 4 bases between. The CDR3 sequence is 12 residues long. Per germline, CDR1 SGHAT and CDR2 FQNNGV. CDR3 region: CASSSYNYGYTF. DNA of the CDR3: TGTGCCAGCAGCTCCTATAACTATGGCTACACCTTC.

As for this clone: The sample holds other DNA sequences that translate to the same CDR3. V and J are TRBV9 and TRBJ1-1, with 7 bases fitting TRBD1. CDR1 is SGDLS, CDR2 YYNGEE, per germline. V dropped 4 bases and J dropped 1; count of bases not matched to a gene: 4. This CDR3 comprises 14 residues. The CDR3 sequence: CASSPGTANTEAFF. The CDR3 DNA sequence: TGTGCCAGCAGCCCGGGGACAGCGAACACTGAAGCTTTCTTT.

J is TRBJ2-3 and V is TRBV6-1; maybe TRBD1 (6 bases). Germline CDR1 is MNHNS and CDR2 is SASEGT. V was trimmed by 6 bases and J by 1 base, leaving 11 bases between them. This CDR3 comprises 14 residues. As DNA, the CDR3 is TGTGCCAGCAGCAGACAGGCAGGCACAGATACGCAGTATTTT. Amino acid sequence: CASSRQAGTDTQYF.

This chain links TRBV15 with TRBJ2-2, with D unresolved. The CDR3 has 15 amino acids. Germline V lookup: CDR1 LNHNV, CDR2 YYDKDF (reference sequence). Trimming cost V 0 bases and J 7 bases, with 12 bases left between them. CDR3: CATSRDMARGGELFF. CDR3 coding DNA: TGTGCCACCAGCAGAGACATGGCCCGCGGCGGGGAGCTGTTTTTT.

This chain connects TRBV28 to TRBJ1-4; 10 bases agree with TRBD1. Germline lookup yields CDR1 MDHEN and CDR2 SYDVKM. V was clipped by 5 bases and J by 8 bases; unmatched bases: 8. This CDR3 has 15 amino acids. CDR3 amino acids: CASSQTGTGVEKLFF. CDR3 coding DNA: TGTGCCAGCAGTCAGACCGGGACAGGGGTCGAAAAACTGTTTTTT.

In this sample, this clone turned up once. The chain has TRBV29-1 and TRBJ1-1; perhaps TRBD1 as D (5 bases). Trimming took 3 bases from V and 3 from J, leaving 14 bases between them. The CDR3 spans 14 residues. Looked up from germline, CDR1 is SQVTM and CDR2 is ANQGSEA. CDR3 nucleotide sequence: TGCAGCGTTGACGCGGGACGGGATTACACTGAAGCTTTCTTT. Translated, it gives CSVDAGRDYTEAFF.

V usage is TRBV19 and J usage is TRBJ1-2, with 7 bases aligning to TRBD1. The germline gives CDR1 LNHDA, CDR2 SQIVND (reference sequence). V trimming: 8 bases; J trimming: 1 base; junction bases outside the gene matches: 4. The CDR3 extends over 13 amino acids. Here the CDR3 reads CASADRVNYGYTF. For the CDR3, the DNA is TGTGCCAGTGCCGACAGGGTTAACTATGGCTACACCTTC.

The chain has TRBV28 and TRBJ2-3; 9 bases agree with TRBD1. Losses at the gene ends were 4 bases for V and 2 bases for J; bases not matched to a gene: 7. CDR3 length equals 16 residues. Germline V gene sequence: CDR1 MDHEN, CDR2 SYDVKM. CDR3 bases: TGTGCCAGCAGTTCGGGACAGGGTAGGCCCACAGATACGCAGTATTTT. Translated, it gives CASSSGQGRPTDTQYF. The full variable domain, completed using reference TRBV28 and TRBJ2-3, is DVKVTQSSRYLVKRTGEKVFLECVQDMDHENMFWYRQDPGLGLRLIYFSYDVKMKEKGDIPEGYSVSREKKERFSLILESASTNQTSMYLCASSSGQGRPTDTQYFGPGTRLTVL.

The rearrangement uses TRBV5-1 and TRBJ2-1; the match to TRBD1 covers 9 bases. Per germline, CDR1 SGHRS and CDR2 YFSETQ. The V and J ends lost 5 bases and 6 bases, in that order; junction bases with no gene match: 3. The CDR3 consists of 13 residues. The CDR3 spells CASRGDRVNEQFF. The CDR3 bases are TGCGCCAGCAGGGGGGACAGGGTCAATGAGCAGTTCTTC.